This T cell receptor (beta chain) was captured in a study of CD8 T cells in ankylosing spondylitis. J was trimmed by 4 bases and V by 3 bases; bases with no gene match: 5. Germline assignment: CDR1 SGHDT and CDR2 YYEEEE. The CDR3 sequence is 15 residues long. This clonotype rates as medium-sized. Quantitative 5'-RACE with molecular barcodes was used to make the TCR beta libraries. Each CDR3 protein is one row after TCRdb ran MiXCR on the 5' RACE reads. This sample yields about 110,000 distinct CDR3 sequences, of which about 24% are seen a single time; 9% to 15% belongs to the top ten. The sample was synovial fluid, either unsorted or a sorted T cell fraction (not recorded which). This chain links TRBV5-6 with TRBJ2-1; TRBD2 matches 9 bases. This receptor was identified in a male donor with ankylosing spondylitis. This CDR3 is CASSYSGSPYNEQFF. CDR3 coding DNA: TGTGCCAGCAGCTATAGCGGGAGCCCATACAATGAGCAGTTCTTC.